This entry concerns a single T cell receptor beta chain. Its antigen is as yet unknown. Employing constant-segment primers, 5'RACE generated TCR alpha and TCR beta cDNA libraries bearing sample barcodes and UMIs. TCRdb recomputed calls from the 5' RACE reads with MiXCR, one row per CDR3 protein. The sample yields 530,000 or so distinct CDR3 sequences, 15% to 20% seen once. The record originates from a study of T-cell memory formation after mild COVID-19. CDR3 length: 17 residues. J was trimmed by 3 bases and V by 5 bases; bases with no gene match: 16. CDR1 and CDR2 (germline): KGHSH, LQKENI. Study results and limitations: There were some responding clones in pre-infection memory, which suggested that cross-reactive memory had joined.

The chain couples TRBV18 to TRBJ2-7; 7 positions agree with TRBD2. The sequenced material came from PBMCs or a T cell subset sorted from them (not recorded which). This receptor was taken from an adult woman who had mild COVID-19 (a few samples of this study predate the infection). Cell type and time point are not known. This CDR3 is CASSSKHVGLTDYEQYF. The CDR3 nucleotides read TGTGCCAGCTCATCTAAACACGTGGGACTAACCGACTACGAGCAGTACTTC. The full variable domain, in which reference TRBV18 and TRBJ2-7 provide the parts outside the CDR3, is NAGVMQNPRHLVRRRGQEARLRCSPMKGHSHVYWYRQLPEEGLKFMVYLQKENIIDESGMPKERFSAEFPKEGPSILRIQQVVRGDSAAYFCASSSKHVGLTDYEQYFGPGTRLTVT.